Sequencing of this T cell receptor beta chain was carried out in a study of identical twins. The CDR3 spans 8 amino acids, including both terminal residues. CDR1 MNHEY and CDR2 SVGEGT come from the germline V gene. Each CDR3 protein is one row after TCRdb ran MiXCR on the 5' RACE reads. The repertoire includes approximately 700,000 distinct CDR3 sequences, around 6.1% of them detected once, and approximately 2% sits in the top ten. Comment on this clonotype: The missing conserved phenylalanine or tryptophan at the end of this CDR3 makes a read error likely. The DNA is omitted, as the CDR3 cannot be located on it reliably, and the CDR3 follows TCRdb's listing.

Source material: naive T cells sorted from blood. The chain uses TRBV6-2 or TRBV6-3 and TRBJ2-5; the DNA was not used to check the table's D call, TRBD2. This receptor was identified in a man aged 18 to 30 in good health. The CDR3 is CATGDGFV.